This T cell receptor beta chain was captured by sequencing in a study of blood T cell repertoires in COVID-19. This clone appeared once. Sequenced by immunoSEQ multiplex PCR; TCRdb stores in-frame clones only, minus some. The sample yields tens of thousands of clones, 80% to 90% seen once. Trimming cost V 6 bases and J 2 bases; bases outside gene matches: 5. The CDR3 runs 15 residues. Looked up from germline, CDR1 is MNHEY and CDR2 is SVGAGI. The rearrangement uses TRBV6-5 and TRBJ2-1; 9 nucleotides match TRBD2. The specimen sequenced was peripheral blood. The clonotype originates from a man between 25 and 39 years old with active or convalescent COVID-19. The CDR3 sequence is CASRALAGTYNEQFF. CDR3 coding DNA: TGTGCCAGCAGAGCGCTAGCGGGAACCTACAATGAGCAGTTCTTC.